Presented here are 26 T cell receptor beta chains from one specimen sequenced in a study of T cells in Graves' hyperthyroidism and ophthalmopathy (dated by TCRdb to the late 2010s). Libraries were prepared through multiplex PCR. The run used an Illumina HiSeq 2000. Amplification of TCR beta CDR3 regions was carried out from RNA transcripts. The TCR CDR3 was subjected to a first round of RT-PCR using the HTBI primer set and the Qiagen OneStep RT-PCR kit. TCRdb took the public reads, trimmed them with fastp at Q25, ran MiXCR for clone calling and kept in-frame beta chains. Each record represents a unique CDR3 protein, reported with the most common genes and DNA among its rows. The table for this sample lists about 840,000 distinct CDR3 sequences; about two fifths of them were counted only once. The ten biggest clones cover roughly 8.3% of the sample. The source material was blood. Source of these receptors: a man younger than 30 with Graves' hyperthyroidism.

The chain carries TRBV7-9 and TRBJ1-5; D remains ambiguous. V dropped 3 bases and J dropped 0 bases, with 9 bases sitting between them. The CDR3 contains 15 residues. Germline CDR1 and CDR2: SEHNR and FQNEAQ (reference sequence). The CDR3 sequence is CASSFFAVSNQPQHF. The CDR3 DNA is TGTGCCAGCAGCTTCTTCGCAGTTAGCAATCAGCCCCAGCATTTT.

This clonotype was observed at least ten times. The chain employs TRBV7-9 and TRBJ2-7; weak D call: TRBD1 (6 bases). The CDR3 runs to 14 residues. Germline V lookup: CDR1 SEHNR, CDR2 FQNEAQ (reference sequence). V was clipped by 5 bases and J by 2 bases, with 13 bases between them. This CDR3 is CASSPQGKAYEQYF. The CDR3 DNA reads TGTGCCAGCAGCCCACAGGGAAAAGCCTACGAGCAGTACTTC.

This clonotype was counted at least ten times. This chain connects TRBV2 to TRBJ1-6, with 9 bases aligning to TRBD1. The CDR3 runs to 14 residues. V shed 7 bases, J shed 7 bases, and the junction held 5 bases outside the gene matches. Germline V gives CDR1 SNHLY, CDR2 FYNNEI. The CDR3 region is CASKGQGGNSPLHF. The CDR3 nucleotides are TGTGCCAGCAAGGGACAGGGAGGGAATTCACCCCTCCACTTT. Full variable domain (remainder filled in from reference TRBV2 and TRBJ1-6): EPEVTQTPSHQVTQMGQEVILRCVPISNHLYFYWYRQILGQKVEFLVSFYNNEISEKSEIFDDQFSVERPDGSNFTLKIRSTKLEDSAMYFCASKGQGGNSPLHFGNGTRLTVT.

The gene calls are TRBV19 and TRBJ2-7, with 9 bases identical to TRBD1. The J segment lost 5 bases and the V segment lost 9 bases, leaving 11 bases of the junction unmatched. In germline, CDR1 is LNHDA, CDR2 SQIVND (reference sequence). The CDR3 is made up of 14 amino acids. As DNA, the CDR3 is TGTGCCAGAACCGGGACAGGGATTGTACACGAGCAGTACTTC. Translating gives CARTGTGIVHEQYF.

The sample holds a few counts of this clonotype. The chain employs TRBV4-1 and TRBJ2-2, with 7 bases matching TRBD2. The CDR3 is made up of 15 amino acids. The germline V gene has CDR1 MGHRA and CDR2 YSYEKL. V was pared by 3 bases and J by 8 bases, with 9 bases of the junction left unmatched. The CDR3 coding sequence is TGCGCCAGCAGCCACAGGGCCGTACTAGCGGGGGAGCTGTTTTTT. This sequence encodes CASSHRAVLAGELFF.

The chain links TRBV12-3 or TRBV12-4 to TRBJ2-5, with D perhaps matching TRBD1 (6 bases). V was pared by 7 bases and J by 5 bases, with 17 bases between. The CDR3 totals 14 residues. The CDR3: CASNERAQGETQYF. As DNA, the CDR3 is TGTGCCAGCAACGAGAGAGCTCAGGGGGAGACCCAGTACTTC.

In its sample, this clonotype was seen many times. V usage is TRBV19 and J usage is TRBJ1-1; 8 bases fit TRBD1. This CDR3 has 13 amino acids. Germline CDR1 is LNHDA and CDR2 is SQIVND (reference sequence). After removal of 6 bases from V and 7 bases from J, the junction contained 7 bases not matched to a gene. The CDR3: CASSKDRVGEAFF. As DNA, the CDR3 is TGTGCCAGTAGCAAGGACAGGGTTGGTGAAGCTTTCTTT. The full variable domain, in which reference TRBV19 and TRBJ1-1 provide the parts outside the CDR3, is DGGITQSPKYLFRKEGQNVTLSCEQNLNHDAMYWYRQDPGQGLRLIYYSQIVNDFQKGDIAEGYSVSREKKESFPLTVTSAQKNPTAFYLCASSKDRVGEAFFGQGTRLTVV.

This clonotype was counted ten times or more. V and J are TRBV7-2 and TRBJ2-5; TRBD1 agrees at 7 bases. The CDR3 has 16 amino acids. The junction had 8 bases not matched to a gene; V was cut back by 3 bases and J by 1 base. Germline CDR1 SGHTA, CDR2 FQGNSA. In nucleotides, the CDR3 is TGTGCCAGCAGCTTCACGACAGGGACCATCCAAGAGACCCAGTACTTC. As protein: CASSFTTGTIQETQYF.

V is TRBV7-9 and J is TRBJ2-7, with D maybe TRBD1 (5 bases). Trimming stripped 5 bases from V and 6 bases from J, with 14 bases between. Germline lookup yields CDR1 SEHNR and CDR2 FQNEAQ (reference sequence). The CDR3 is 13 residues long. Here the CDR3 DNA reads TGTGCCAGCAGCCAAGGGGCGACCACCGAGCAGTACTTC. As protein: CASSQGATTEQYF.

The sample holds many counts of this clonotype. CDR3 DNA: TGTGCCACCACCGGGGACAGGCCGCCCCTTAATTCACCCCTCCACTTT. Translation gives CATTGDRPPLNSPLHF. The chain links TRBV24-1 to TRBJ1-6; 8 bases line up with TRBD1. There are 16 residues in the CDR3. CDR1 KGHDR and CDR2 SFDVKD come from the germline V gene. Trimming at V came to 8 bases and at J to 6 bases, leaving 11 bases not matched to a gene.

This clonotype showed up many times. The chain recombines TRBV2 with TRBJ2-7, with 8 bases identical to TRBD1. The CDR3 is 13 amino acids. Germline-derived CDR1 and CDR2 are SNHLY and FYNNEI. V lost 4 bases to trimming and J lost 7 bases; unmatched junction nucleotides: 6. The CDR3 DNA follows: TGTGCCAGCAGTGCCGGACAGGGCGATGAGCAGTACTTC. Protein: CASSAGQGDEQYF.

This clonotype was seen more than once but under ten times. V is TRBV10-3 and J is TRBJ2-7, with a tentative D call TRBD1 (6 bases). The CDR3 sequence is 14 residues long. In germline, CDR1 is ENHRY, CDR2 SYGVKD. The ends were cut back, 2 bases at V and 3 bases at J, with 11 bases in the middle. This CDR3 is CAISEEGVSYEQYF. Written as DNA, the CDR3 is TGTGCCATCAGTGAGGAGGGGGTGAGCTACGAGCAGTACTTC.

The rearrangement uses TRBV4-3 and TRBJ2-5, with TRBD1 as a possible D gene (6 bases). Germline CDR1 is LGHNA and CDR2 is YSLEER. Trimming removed 5 bases from V and 3 bases from J, with 13 bases in between. This CDR3 is built from 14 residues. The CDR3 here is CASSFGRGKETQYF. CDR3 coding DNA: TGCGCCAGCAGCTTTGGCAGGGGTAAAGAGACCCAGTACTTC.

The V call is TRBV2, the J call TRBJ1-1; 7 positions match TRBD1. Per the germline V gene, CDR1 is SNHLY and CDR2 is FYNNEI. The CDR3 contains 16 residues. Germline trimming cut 3 bases from V and 5 bases from J; bases unmatched to any gene: 12. The CDR3 sequence is CASSDTPSTGRTEAFF. CDR3 sequence (DNA): TGTGCCAGCAGTGATACCCCCTCGACAGGGCGGACTGAAGCTTTCTTT.

V and J are TRBV25-1 and TRBJ2-2; either TRBD1 or TRBD2 may supply D (5 bases each). Germline CDR1 is MGHDK and CDR2 is SYGVNS. The CDR3 has 15 residues. Deletions cut 6 bases from V and 0 bases from J, with 11 bases between. The CDR3 coding sequence is TGTGCCAGCAGCTCGGGACGGCCGAACACCGGGGAGCTGTTTTTT. Translated, it gives CASSSGRPNTGELFF.

This chain joins TRBV29-1 and TRBJ2-7; the match to TRBD2 covers 7 bases. This CDR3 contains 15 residues. Trimming removed 3 bases from V and 2 bases from J; junction bases left unmatched: 10. Germline V lookup: CDR1 SQVTM, CDR2 ANQGSEA. The CDR3 DNA reads TGCAGCGTTGATGCCGGGATAGCGGGTACCTACGAGCAGTACTTC. This encodes CSVDAGIAGTYEQYF.

This clonotype has a count of ten or more. This rearrangement joins TRBV6-4 to TRBJ2-1; 9 positions agree with TRBD1. The CDR3 contains 16 residues. Germline-derived CDR1 and CDR2 are MRHNA and SNTAGT. The J segment lost 2 bases and the V segment lost 2 bases, leaving 4 bases of the junction unmatched. CDR3 DNA sequence: TGTGCCAGCAGTGACCCGGGACAGGGTCCCTACAATGAGCAGTTCTTC. Translating gives CASSDPGQGPYNEQFF.

This clonotype was counted a few times. The chain is built from TRBV12-3 or TRBV12-4 and TRBJ2-5; 14 bases line up with TRBD2. V lost 7 bases and J lost 7; bases outside the gene matches: 8. The CDR3 loop spans 15 amino acids. This chain's CDR3 is CASTKGLAGVGTQYF. CDR3 sequence (DNA): TGTGCCAGCACCAAGGGACTAGCGGGAGTTGGGACCCAGTACTTC.

This chain links TRBV7-9 with TRBJ2-7; 7 bases map to TRBD2. Germline CDR1 reads SEHNR; CDR2 reads FQNEAQ (reference sequence). The CDR3 sequence is 14 residues long. J was trimmed by 2 bases and V by 5 bases; bases with no gene match: 6. CDR3 sequence reads: CASSPRETPYEQYF. Written as DNA, the CDR3 is TGTGCCAGCAGCCCGCGGGAGACCCCCTACGAGCAGTACTTC. The full variable domain, rest sourced from reference TRBV7-9 and TRBJ2-7, is DTGVSQNPRHKITKRGQNVTFRCDPISEHNRLYWYRQTLGQGPEFLTYFQNEAQLEKSRLLSDRFSAERPKGSFSTLEIQRTEQGDSAMYLCASSPRETPYEQYFGPGTRLTVT.

V gene TRBV7-9 combines with J gene TRBJ2-7; possibly TRBD2 for D (5 bases). V was shortened by 5 bases and J by 6 bases, with 17 bases between the two germline ends. CDR3 size: 14 residues. Germline assignment: CDR1 SEHNR and CDR2 FQNEAQ (reference sequence). The CDR3: CASSQDASRGEQYF. CDR3 in DNA: TGTGCCAGCAGCCAAGACGCGTCTCGGGGCGAGCAGTACTTC.

This clonotype was seen at least ten times. The CDR3 nucleotides read TGTGCCATCAGTGAGTCTGGGTGGGGGCAGCCCCAGCATTTT. Translating gives CAISESGWGQPQHF. This chain uses TRBV10-3 with TRBJ1-5, with D possibly being TRBD1 (5 bases). With 0 bases removed from V and 7 bases from J, the gap between germline ends came to 10 bases. The CDR3 runs to 14 residues. CDR1 is ENHRY and CDR2 is SYGVKD in the germline V gene.

The V gene is TRBV5-8, the J gene TRBJ1-4; the D is unclear. With 1 base removed from V and 5 bases from J, the gap between germline ends came to 9 bases. The CDR3 length is 14 residues. Germline loops: CDR1 SGHTS, CDR2 YDEGEE. The CDR3 reads CASSLSGGNEKLFF. The CDR3 nucleotides are TGTGCCAGCAGCTTGTCAGGAGGGAATGAAAAACTGTTTTTT.

The chain recombines TRBV29-1 with TRBJ1-2; D is undetermined. Germline assignment: CDR1 SQVTM and CDR2 ANQGSEA. The CDR3 covers 15 residues. Deletions cut 0 bases from V and 0 bases from J, with 11 bases between. The CDR3 DNA is TGCAGCGTTGAAGATCAGCGGGCCTCTAACTATGGCTACACCTTC. Protein product: CSVEDQRASNYGYTF.

This clonotype has a count of ten or more. The CDR3 coding sequence is TGTGCCACCGGGTCCTGGGACAGGGTGTCCTACGAGCAGTACTTC. Protein sequence: CATGSWDRVSYEQYF. The chain couples TRBV24-1 to TRBJ2-7, with TRBD1 matching over 9 bases. The V and J ends lost 9 bases and 1 base, in that order; junction bases with no gene match: 9. The CDR3 length is 15 residues. CDR1 is KGHDR and CDR2 is SFDVKD in the germline V gene.

A few counts support this clonotype. A read error may explain this, as a much larger clone is one base away. This chain connects TRBV7-9 to TRBJ2-7, with 8 bases fitting TRBD2. From germline, CDR1 is SEHNR and CDR2 FQNEAQ (reference sequence). The V and J ends lost 7 bases and 4 bases, in that order; junction bases with no gene match: 12. The CDR3 contains 15 residues. The CDR3 reads CASIRRGGRSYEQYF. CDR3 coding DNA: TGTGCCAGCATAAGACGGGGGGGCCGCTCGTACGAGCAGTACTTC.

This clonotype was observed many times. This chain connects TRBV20-1 to TRBJ2-5; a weak D match, TRBD2 (5 bases). The CDR3 runs 12 residues. Between the trimmed V and J ends, which lost 3 bases and 1 base, there was a span of 6 bases. Germline values: CDR1 DFQATT, CDR2 SNEGSKA (reference sequence). The CDR3 DNA reads TGCAGTGCTAGGGGGAGCCAAGAGACCCAGTACTTC. Translation gives CSARGSQETQYF.